These T cell receptor beta chains were read from a single sample in a study of Ad26.COV2.S vaccination and SARS-CoV-2 variants. Clones were read by immunoSEQ multiplex PCR, and TCRdb kept only the in-frame ones, dropping some. The sample lists 300,000 to 450,000 clones, 70% to 90% seen once, with 3.3% in the top ten. Here the sequenced sample was peripheral blood, taken in a trial of Ad26.COV2.S vaccine versus placebo. The receptors stem from a person aged 18 to 65 who received the Ad26.COV2.S COVID-19 vaccine or a placebo. The CDR3 runs from the conserved cysteine through the conserved F or W. A D gene is named only where the DNA matches it firmly. Rows give clone size only sometimes, using once, few, many, or a class for an expanded clone.

V: TRBV5-1; size: NA; J: TRBJ1-3; D: TRBD1; CDR3: CASSLDRGPGNTIYF; DNA: TGCGCCAGCAGCTTGGACAGGGGGCCTGGAAACACCATATATTTT
V: TRBV6-5; size: NA; J: TRBJ1-5; D: NA; CDR3: CASNPPGVEQPQHF; DNA: TGTGCCAGCAATCCCCCAGGCGTAGAACAGCCCCAGCATTTT
V: TRBV30; size: NA; J: TRBJ2-5; D: TRBD1; CDR3: CAWTGGETQYF; DNA: TGTGCCTGGACAGGGGGAGAGACCCAGTACTTC
V: TRBV5-1; size: NA; J: TRBJ2-2; D: TRBD2; CDR3: CASSERAGGPNTGELFF; DNA: TGCGCCAGCAGCGAACGCGCGGGGGGTCCGAACACCGGGGAGCTGTTTTTT
V: TRBV21-1; size: NA; J: TRBJ2-3; D: NA; CDR3: CASSLQWTGGADTQYF; DNA: TGTGCCAGCAGCCTCCAGTGGACAGGGGGGGCAGATACGCAGTATTTT
V: TRBV7-2; size: NA; J: TRBJ2-5; D: NA; CDR3: CASSLEWEEETQYF; DNA: TGTGCCAGCAGCTTAGAGTGGGAGGAAGAGACCCAGTACTTC
V: TRBV12-3/TRBV12-4; size: NA; J: TRBJ1-1; D: TRBD1; CDR3: CASRAGTGAEAFF; DNA: TGTGCCAGCAGGGCCGGGACAGGGGCTGAAGCTTTCTTT
V: TRBV4-1; size: NA; J: TRBJ2-1; D: TRBD2; CDR3: CASSHSLAGANEQFF; DNA: TGCGCCAGCAGCCATTCTTTAGCGGGAGCGAATGAGCAGTTCTTC
V: TRBV7-9; size: NA; J: TRBJ1-4; D: NA; CDR3: CASSRSPGELFF; DNA: TGTGCCAGCAGCCGCTCTCCAGGGGAACTGTTTTTT
V: TRBV27; size: NA; J: TRBJ2-1; D: NA; CDR3: CASSSWEDPSREQFF; DNA: TGTGCCAGCAGTTCTTGGGAGGACCCCAGCAGGGAGCAGTTCTTC
V: TRBV5-1; size: NA; J: TRBJ2-2; D: NA; CDR3: CASSLDPSQAGELFF; DNA: TGCGCCAGCAGCTTGGATCCTTCCCAGGCCGGGGAGCTGTTTTTT
V: TRBV7-2; size: NA; J: TRBJ2-2; D: NA; CDR3: CASSLVVGGAGELFF; DNA: TGTGCCAGCAGCTTAGTTGTGGGGGGCGCCGGGGAGCTGTTTTTT
V: TRBV7-2; size: NA; J: TRBJ2-4; D: TRBD2; CDR3: CASSLGLAGGRAKNIQYF; DNA: TGTGCCAGCAGCTTGGGACTAGCGGGGGGGCGTGCCAAAAACATTCAGTACTTC
V: TRBV2; size: NA; J: TRBJ2-6; D: TRBD1; CDR3: CASILNSGGTGANVLTF; DNA: TGTGCCAGCATTCTTAACTCAGGGGGCACGGGGGCCAACGTCCTGACTTTC
V: TRBV2; size: NA; J: TRBJ1-1; D: NA; CDR3: CASSAGGTTEAFF; DNA: TGTGCCAGCAGTGCCGGGGGAACAACTGAAGCTTTCTTT
V: TRBV5-1; size: NA; J: TRBJ2-2; D: NA; CDR3: CASSLGLGNTGELFF; DNA: TGCGCCAGCAGCTTGGGACTGGGGAACACCGGGGAGCTGTTTTTT
V: TRBV21-1; size: NA; J: TRBJ2-2; D: NA; CDR3: CASSKGGAGELFF; DNA: TGTGCCAGCAGCAAAGGAGGGGCGGGTGAGCTGTTTTTT
V: TRBV27; size: NA; J: TRBJ2-2; D: NA; CDR3: CASSLANTGELFF; DNA: TGTGCCAGCAGTTTAGCGAACACCGGGGAGCTGTTTTTT
V: TRBV4-3; size: NA; J: TRBJ1-5; D: NA; CDR3: CASSQRPGSNQPQHF; DNA: TGCGCCAGCAGCCAACGTCCGGGGAGCAATCAGCCCCAGCATTTT
V: TRBV18; size: once; J: TRBJ2-7; D: NA; CDR3: CASSPPVGEGYEQYF; DNA: TGTGCCAGCTCACCACCTGTGGGAGAGGGCTACGAGCAGTACTTC
V: TRBV6-5; size: NA; J: TRBJ2-1; D: NA; CDR3: CASMDPPNEQFF; DNA: TGTGCCAGCATGGATCCCCCCAATGAGCAGTTCTTC
V: TRBV19; size: NA; J: TRBJ2-7; D: NA; CDR3: CASSTRIGGSYEQYF; DNA: TGTGCCAGTAGTACCCGTATAGGGGGCTCCTACGAGCAGTACTTC
V: TRBV5-4; size: NA; J: TRBJ2-7; D: TRBD2; CDR3: CASSPFGGGISYEQYF; DNA: TGTGCCAGCAGCCCCTTCGGGGGGGGGATCTCCTACGAGCAGTACTTC
V: TRBV19; size: NA; J: TRBJ2-6; D: NA; CDR3: CASSMGGGSGANVLTF; DNA: TGTGCCAGTAGTATGGGGGGCGGCTCTGGGGCCAACGTCCTGACTTTC